These T cell receptor beta chains were read from a single sample in a study of OX40 agonist ivuxolimab in advanced cancers. Repertoires were generated with immunoSEQ multiplex PCR, while TCRdb's copy carries only in-frame clones and drops some. Of 60,000 or so clones detected, roughly 84% appear once; the ten largest clones hold roughly 2.4%. The sample was CD4+ or CD8+ T cells sorted from blood, taken in a trial of the OX40 agonist ivuxolimab. These receptors all come from an adult with an advanced solid tumor such as melanoma, head and neck, liver or kidney cancer. The CDR3 runs from the conserved cysteine through the conserved F or W. D genes are given only for firm matches. Clone size appears in some rows only: once, few, many, or a class for an expanded clone.

j_gene,d_gene,v_gene,abundance,CDR3aa,CDR3nt
TRBJ1-2,TRBD1,TRBV6-5,-,CASSYRQGVNYGYTF,TGTGCCAGCAGTTACCGCCAGGGGGTAAACTATGGCTACACCTTC
TRBJ1-1,-,TRBV5-6,-,CASSFPQAATEAFF,TGTGCCAGCAGCTTTCCGCAAGCTGCCACTGAAGCTTTCTTT
TRBJ2-5,-,TRBV5-4,once,CASSLSGAQGGTQYF,TGTGCCAGCAGCTTGAGCGGGGCACAGGGGGGGACCCAGTACTTC
TRBJ1-2,-,TRBV6-5,-,CASSYTRTYGYTF,TGTGCCAGCAGTTACACCCGGACCTATGGCTACACCTTC
TRBJ1-2,TRBD1,TRBV2,-,CASSPWQGDGYTF,TGTGCCAGCAGTCCTTGGCAGGGGGATGGCTACACCTTC
TRBJ1-1,-,TRBV7-9,-,CASSLNSNTEAFF,TGTGCCAGCAGCTTAAACTCGAACACTGAAGCTTTCTTT
TRBJ2-5,-,TRBV5-1,-,CASSMLQVGYQETQYF,TGCGCCAGCAGCATGCTACAGGTGGGGTACCAAGAGACCCAGTACTTC
TRBJ1-2,TRBD1,TRBV28,-,CASRTGGVENYGYTF,TGTGCCAGCAGAACAGGGGGCGTAGAAAATTATGGCTACACCTTC
TRBJ2-5,-,TRBV2,-,CASSTNQETQYF,TGTGCCAGCAGTACGAACCAAGAGACCCAGTACTTC
TRBJ2-7,TRBD1,TRBV6-5,-,CASRETGTGAYEQYF,TGTGCCAGCAGGGAGACCGGGACAGGGGCTTACGAGCAGTACTTC
TRBJ2-5,TRBD2,TRBV4-2,-,CASSQVGTSGGAPEETQYF,TGTGCCAGCAGCCAAGTAGGAACTAGCGGGGGGGCACCAGAAGAGACCCAGTACTTC
TRBJ2-7,-,TRBV11-3,-,CASSQSIREQYF,TGTGCCAGCAGCCAGAGTATTCGCGAGCAGTACTTC
TRBJ1-2,-,TRBV7-9,-,CASSRLGTLNGYTF,TGTGCCAGCAGCCGTCTTGGGACCCTAAATGGCTACACCTTC
TRBJ2-3,-,TRBV6-5,-,CASTSQTSWAQYF,TGTGCCAGCACTAGCCAGACATCGTGGGCGCAGTATTTT
TRBJ1-1,TRBD1,TRBV5-1,-,CASGAGTGNTEAFF,TGCGCCAGCGGAGCCGGGACAGGGAACACTGAAGCTTTCTTT
TRBJ1-1,-,TRBV28,-,CASSLVYNWNTEAFF,TGTGCCAGCAGTTTAGTGTACAACTGGAACACTGAAGCTTTCTTT
TRBJ2-5,TRBD1,TRBV5-5,once,CASRAPPGQGTQETQYF,TGTGCCAGCAGAGCGCCCCCGGGACAGGGAACCCAAGAGACCCAGTACTTC
TRBJ2-7,-,TRBV2,-,CASSEDPARAYEQYF,TGTGCCAGCAGTGAAGACCCCGCCAGGGCCTACGAGCAGTACTTC
TRBJ2-1,-,TRBV5-1,-,CASSLEWGFPNEQFF,TGCGCCAGCAGCTTGGAGTGGGGTTTCCCCAATGAGCAGTTCTTC
TRBJ2-1,TRBD1,TRBV2,-,CASKQGAGYNEQFF,TGTGCCAGCAAACAGGGGGCGGGGTACAATGAGCAGTTCTTC
TRBJ2-3,TRBD2,TRBV5-1,-,CASRTSGGVADTQYF,TGCGCCAGCAGAACGAGCGGGGGAGTGGCAGATACGCAGTATTTT
TRBJ2-7,TRBD1,TRBV5-5,-,CASSLAGTGIIHEQYF,TGTGCCAGCAGCTTGGCCGGGACAGGGATAATCCACGAGCAGTACTTC
TRBJ1-1,-,TRBV6-5,few,CASKEGPRTEAFF,TGTGCCAGCAAGGAGGGACCTCGCACTGAAGCTTTCTTT
TRBJ1-1,-,TRBV6-5,-,CASSYGGRNTEAFF,TGTGCCAGCAGTTACGGGGGAAGGAACACTGAAGCTTTCTTT
TRBJ1-5,-,TRBV5-1,-,CASSLSGGWDQPQHF,TGCGCCAGCAGCTTGTCGGGGGGCTGGGACCAGCCCCAGCATTTT
TRBJ1-1,-,TRBV15,-,CATSRDLPPGTEAFF,TGTGCCACCAGCAGAGATCTCCCCCCCGGCACTGAAGCTTTCTTT
TRBJ1-1,-,TRBV11-2,-,CASSRGFTEAFF,TGTGCCAGCAGCCGGGGGTTCACTGAAGCTTTCTTT
TRBJ1-5,-,TRBV7-2,once,CASSLAGTTSNQPQHF,TGTGCCAGCAGCTTAGCCGGGACAACTAGCAATCAGCCCCAGCATTTT
TRBJ2-1,-,TRBV9,-,CASSQTGSYNEQFF,TGTGCCAGCAGCCAGACAGGCTCCTACAATGAGCAGTTCTTC
TRBJ1-5,TRBD1,TRBV5-5,few,CASSLAAGQGVQPQHF,TGTGCCAGCAGCTTAGCAGCAGGACAGGGGGTTCAGCCCCAGCATTTT
TRBJ2-1,TRBD2,TRBV7-6,-,CASSLESGLAGVEGNEQFF,TGTGCCAGCAGCTTAGAATCGGGACTAGCGGGGGTAGAAGGCAATGAGCAGTTCTTC
TRBJ2-7,TRBD2,TRBV6-1,-,CASRSGLAGEQEQYF,TGTGCCAGCAGATCTGGACTAGCGGGGGAGCAAGAGCAGTACTTC
TRBJ2-5,TRBD2,TRBV5-1,once,CASSLSGAGGHQETQYF,TGCGCCAGCAGCTTATCCGGGGCGGGGGGCCACCAAGAGACCCAGTACTTC
TRBJ1-1,TRBD1,TRBV7-3,once,CASSFNRGVTEAFF,TGTGCCAGCAGCTTCAACAGGGGAGTCACTGAAGCTTTCTTT
TRBJ1-5,TRBD1,TRBV6-6,-,CASSQGQSNQPQHF,TGTGCCAGCAGCCAGGGACAGAGCAATCAACCCCAGCATTTT
TRBJ1-1,-,TRBV6-5,-,CASSSSFTGKGEAFF,TGTGCCAGCAGTTCTTCCTTCACAGGGAAGGGTGAAGCTTTCTTT
TRBJ2-7,-,TRBV6-5,-,CATQATYEQYF,TGTGCCACCCAGGCCACCTACGAGCAGTACTTC
TRBJ2-7,TRBD1,TRBV27,-,CASSSSTGVTYEQYF,TGTGCCAGCAGTTCCTCTACAGGGGTAACCTATGAGCAGTACTTC
TRBJ1-1,-,TRBV5-1,-,CASSLGGRRGTEAFF,TGCGCCAGCAGCTTGGGTGGGCGGAGAGGGACTGAAGCTTTCTTT
TRBJ2-7,-,TRBV6-1,-,CASIPPGTQYEQYF,TGTGCCAGCATCCCCCCCGGGACCCAATACGAGCAGTACTTC
TRBJ1-1,-,TRBV4-1,-,CASSQDPGREAFF,TGCGCCAGCAGCCAAGATCCCGGACGTGAAGCTTTCTTT